The 24 T cell receptor beta chains given below trace back to one sample, sequenced in a study of naive and memory T cell subsets. Amplification of ligated cDNA took four PCR rounds with SP2 and nested alpha and beta constant primers. TCRdb re-called the UMI-ligation and nested PCR reads with MiXCR, one entry per CDR3 protein. The repertoire includes approximately 37,000 distinct CDR3 sequences, approximately 10% of them detected once, and around 3.9% sits in the top ten. The treatment here: skin biopsy from PPD injection site in Mantoux-positive individual. The library had UMIs added by 3' ligation of an oligonucleotide to TCR cDNA. This specimen consisted of skin, obtained from a tuberculin skin test site. All receptors derive from an adult in good health.

This clonotype appeared many times. The chain links TRBV7-6 to TRBJ2-2; TRBD2 agrees at 11 bases. The V gene's germline CDR1 is SGHVS and CDR2 FNYEAQ. The V segment lost 1 base and the J segment 4 bases; nucleotides outside the gene matches: 5. CDR3 length: 17 residues. Here the CDR3 DNA reads TGTGCCAGCAGCTTAGAGGGACTAGCGGTCGTCACCGGGGAGCTGTTTTTT. It encodes CASSLEGLAVVTGELFF. Together with reference TRBV7-6 and TRBJ2-2, the CDR3 gives the full variable domain: GAGVSQSPRYKVTKRGQDVALRCDPISGHVSLYWYRQALGQGPEFLTYFNYEAQQDKSGLPNDRFSAERPEGSISTLTIQRTEQRDSAMYRCASSLEGLAVVTGELFFGEGSRLTVL.

The V and J genes are TRBV12-3 or TRBV12-4 and TRBJ1-2; 7 positions agree with TRBD1. The V gene end was trimmed by 6 bases and the J gene end by 4 bases; junction bases not matched to a gene: 5. The CDR3 consists of 13 residues. CDR3 bases: TGTGCCAGCAGCAGGACAGGACCCTATGGCTACACCTTC. It is translated as CASSRTGPYGYTF.

This clonotype appeared many times. V is TRBV12-3 or TRBV12-4 and J is TRBJ2-2; no firm D call. V dropped 2 bases and J dropped 0 bases, with 10 bases sitting between them. The CDR3 consists of 16 residues. CDR3 loop: CASSLRWETNTGELFF. The CDR3 nucleotides are TGTGCCAGCAGTTTACGATGGGAAACGAACACCGGGGAGCTGTTTTTT.

This clonotype has ten or more counts. The chain is built from TRBV18 and TRBJ2-1; unclear D gene. CDR3 length: 13 amino acids. Trimming removed 4 bases at V and 9 bases at J, with 13 bases between. CDR1 and CDR2 from the germline V gene are KGHSH and LQKENI. The CDR3 sequence: CASSLGWGSEQFF. CDR3 DNA: TGTGCCAGCTCACTGGGATGGGGTAGTGAGCAGTTCTTC.

The rearrangement links TRBV6-1 to TRBJ1-3; D gene uncertain. The CDR3 extends over 14 amino acids. V lost 1 base to trimming and J lost 1 base, with 5 bases between them. CDR1 is MNHNS and CDR2 is SASEGT in the germline V gene. The DNA of the CDR3 is TGTGCCAGCAGTGAAGGGGGATCTGGAAACACCATATATTTT. Its protein is CASSEGGSGNTIYF.

This clonotype was seen a few times. This chain joins TRBV20-1 and TRBJ1-2, with D possibly matching TRBD1 (5 bases). There are 14 residues in the CDR3. V dropped 0 bases and J dropped 2 bases, with 10 bases sitting between them. Germline V CDR1 and CDR2: DFQATT, SNEGSKA (reference sequence). The CDR3 nucleotides read TGCAGTGCTAGAGATCTACAGGTGAACTATGGCTACACCTTC. Its translation: CSARDLQVNYGYTF.

The table lists this clonotype with many counts. The chain recombines TRBV5-6 with TRBJ2-2; D perhaps matches TRBD2 (5 bases). V lost 0 bases and J lost 3, with 12 bases in between. CDR3 length equals 16 residues. Germline CDR1 reads SGHDT; CDR2 reads YYEEEE. The CDR3 region is CASSLVVWTDTGELFF. The CDR3 nucleotides read TGTGCCAGCAGCTTGGTCGTCTGGACTGACACCGGGGAGCTGTTTTTT.

This clonotype was recorded many times. The chain carries TRBV28 and TRBJ2-3; the match to TRBD1 covers 7 bases. After removal of 7 bases from V and 4 bases from J, the junction contained 11 bases not matched to a gene. Germline CDR1 and CDR2: MDHEN and SYDVKM. CDR3 length: 15 residues. In DNA form, the CDR3 reads TGTGCCAGCAACACCCCGAGGCAGGGGGCAGATACGCAGTATTTT. It encodes CASNTPRQGADTQYF. The variable domain in full, completed from reference TRBV28 and TRBJ2-3, reads DVKVTQSSRYLVKRTGEKVFLECVQDMDHENMFWYRQDPGLGLRLIYFSYDVKMKEKGDIPEGYSVSREKKERFSLILESASTNQTSMYLCASNTPRQGADTQYFGPGTRLTVL.

This clonotype has a handful of counts. The rearrangement joins TRBV5-1 to TRBJ1-2; D not certain. Between the trimmed V and J ends, which lost 0 bases and 0 bases, there was a span of 15 bases. This CDR3 is built from 17 residues. The germline V gene encodes CDR1 SGHRS and CDR2 YFSETQ. The CDR3 nucleotides read TGCGCCAGCAGCTTGGCTTCAACGACGTCAGCTAACTATGGCTACACCTTC. Protein product: CASSLASTTSANYGYTF.

By share, this clonotype ranks as medium-sized. V is TRBV29-1 and J is TRBJ2-1; weak D call: TRBD1 (5 bases). V lost 8 bases and J 2 bases, leaving 16 bases between the germline ends. The CDR3 consists of 14 residues. Germline CDR1 SQVTM, CDR2 ANQGSEA. The CDR3 loop is CSTSGSVTYNEQFF. CDR3 DNA sequence: TGCAGCACTTCAGGGTCGGTGACCTACAATGAGCAGTTCTTC.

This clonotype was seen repeatedly, ten times or more. The V and J genes are TRBV6-5 and TRBJ1-1; maybe TRBD1 (6 bases). In germline, CDR1 is MNHEY, CDR2 SVGAGI. Trimming took 2 bases from V and 5 from J, leaving 12 bases between them. The length of the CDR3 is 14 residues. CDR3 nucleotide sequence: TGTGCCAGCAGTTACGGGGGCGGCTTAACTGAAGCTTTCTTT. It codes for CASSYGGGLTEAFF.

This clonotype showed up many times. The chain links TRBV10-3 to TRBJ2-3; 9 positions match TRBD2. The CDR3 is 16 residues long. Germline CDR1 and CDR2: ENHRY and SYGVKD. Trimming took 6 bases from V and 1 from J; bases not matched to a gene: 8. The CDR3 DNA reads as TGTGCCATCAGCAACCGAGCGGGAGGAGGCACAGATACGCAGTATTTT. The encoded protein is CAISNRAGGGTDTQYF.

This clonotype was counted between two and nine times. The chain uses TRBV27 and TRBJ2-3, with D unresolved. V was pared by 5 bases and J by 2 bases, with 8 bases between. The germline V gene encodes CDR1 MNHEY and CDR2 SMNVEV (reference sequence). The CDR3 length is 13 residues. CDR3 region: CASSGIDTDTQYF. The CDR3 nucleotides read TGTGCCAGCAGTGGGATTGACACAGATACGCAGTATTTT.

This clonotype was picked up many times. CDR3 protein: CASSLSGSYGETQYF. DNA for the CDR3: TGTGCCAGCAGTTTATCCGGGAGCTACGGGGAGACCCAGTACTTC. The V and J genes are TRBV27 and TRBJ2-5, with D perhaps matching TRBD2 (6 bases). The CDR3 runs to 15 residues. Germline V CDR1 and CDR2: MNHEY, SMNVEV (reference sequence). Trimming took off 0 bases at V and 5 bases at J, with 13 bases between the two ends.

At least ten counts were recorded for this clonotype. This chain links TRBV20-1 with TRBJ2-1, with a possible D match to TRBD1 (6 bases). Per germline, CDR1 DFQATT and CDR2 SNEGSKA (reference sequence). There are 10 residues in the CDR3. V was cut by 6 bases and J by 8 bases, with 8 bases left in between. The CDR3 bases are TGCAGTGCAGGGGGAGATGAGCAGTTCTTC. Protein: CSAGGDEQFF.

This clonotype was seen repeatedly, ten times or more. The chain employs TRBV12-3 or TRBV12-4 and TRBJ1-1; 8 positions agree with TRBD1. This CDR3 comprises 15 residues. The V gene end was trimmed by 5 bases and the J gene end by 1 base; junction bases not matched to a gene: 6. The CDR3 reads CASSARTGPNTEAFF. The CDR3, as DNA: TGTGCCAGCAGTGCCAGGACAGGGCCGAACACTGAAGCTTTCTTT.

This clonotype showed up just a few times. The chain employs TRBV5-1 and TRBJ2-7; D gene ambiguous. Germline CDR1 and CDR2: SGHRS and YFSETQ. CDR3 length: 14 residues. V was clipped by 0 bases and J by 6 bases, with 13 bases between them. The CDR3, as DNA: TGCGCCAGCAGCTTGGCCGACGGCCTTCGCGAGCAGTACTTC. The encoded protein is CASSLADGLREQYF.

This chain joins TRBV5-1 and TRBJ1-1; 7 nucleotides agree with TRBD1. After removal of 5 bases from V and 6 bases from J, the junction contained 7 bases not matched to a gene. CDR1 SGHRS and CDR2 YFSETQ come from the germline V gene. CDR3 length: 13 residues. The CDR3 spells CASSRQGSPEAFF. The CDR3 bases are TGCGCCAGCAGTCGACAGGGTTCCCCTGAAGCTTTCTTT.

Many counts were recorded for this clonotype. The chain joins TRBV3-1 to TRBJ2-7; D may be TRBD1 (5 bases). This CDR3 is 14 amino acids long. Trimming took off 5 bases at V and 7 bases at J, with 18 bases between the two ends. The germline V gene has CDR1 LGHDT and CDR2 YNNKEL (reference sequence). The CDR3 nucleotides read TGTGCCAGCAGCTCTTTGGCCAGGGTCGGTGAGCAGTACTTC. Its protein product is CASSSLARVGEQYF.

This clonotype was found a few times. The rearrangement uses TRBV5-1 and TRBJ1-1, with D hard to call. Trimming cost V 4 bases and J 8 bases, with 12 bases left between them. The CDR3 loop spans 12 amino acids. The germline CDR1 and CDR2 sequences are SGHRS and YFSETQ. CDR3 nucleotides: TGCGCCAGCAGCCCGTCGGGGTCCGAAGCTTTCTTT. It yields the protein CASSPSGSEAFF.

The gene calls are TRBV9 and TRBJ2-7, with 7 bases identical to TRBD1. Trimming took 0 bases from V and 0 from J; bases not matched to a gene: 6. The CDR3 extends over 16 amino acids. Germline V gene sequence: CDR1 SGDLS, CDR2 YYNGEE. The CDR3 region has the DNA TGTGCCAGCAGCGTAGGCAATCGGGACAGCTCCTACGAGCAGTACTTC. Amino acid sequence: CASSVGNRDSSYEQYF.

This chain links TRBV6-1 with TRBJ2-1, with 9 bases that match TRBD2. The CDR3 contains 15 residues. Losses at the gene ends were 5 bases for V and 4 bases for J; bases not matched to a gene: 6. The germline V gene encodes CDR1 MNHNS and CDR2 SASEGT. The CDR3 nucleotides read TGTGCCAGCAGTTGGGAGACTAGCGGTTACAATGAGCAGTTCTTC. Protein: CASSWETSGYNEQFF.

This clonotype has at least ten counts. The J gene is TRBJ2-7, the V gene TRBV29-1; 7 nucleotides agree with TRBD2. This CDR3 comprises 14 residues. Trimming at V came to 1 base and at J to 1 base, leaving 4 bases not matched to a gene. CDR1 and CDR2 (germline): SQVTM, ANQGSEA. The CDR3 DNA follows: TGCAGCGTTGAAGGCGGGAGACAATCCTACGAGCAGTACTTC. This codes for CSVEGGRQSYEQYF.

This clonotype was counted many times. V gene TRBV12-3 or TRBV12-4 combines with J gene TRBJ2-7; no definite D call. Trimming cost V 1 base and J 3 bases, with 10 bases left between them. This CDR3 has 14 residues. The CDR3 region is CASSLVLGSYEQYF. The CDR3 DNA follows: TGTGCCAGCAGTTTAGTTTTAGGTAGCTACGAGCAGTACTTC.